The next 2 T cell receptor beta chains were all read from a single sample in a study of T cell repertoires in cytomegalovirus infection. One entry per CDR3 protein results from TCRdb running MiXCR on the reads. The data contain 150,000 to 200,000 distinct CDR3 sequences, about 21% of them singletons. Sequences were obtained from PBMCs. Receptors were obtained from a human donor in good health (CMV status not recorded). Some clones in this sample may be carry-over from other donors' samples.

This clonotype has just a few counts. This chain joins TRBV6-6 and TRBJ1-2; TRBD1 is a possible D gene (6 bases). The germline V and J ends were trimmed by 8 bases and 0 bases, with 7 bases remaining between them. This CDR3 spans 12 amino acids. Germline assignment: CDR1 MNHNY and CDR2 SVGAGI (reference sequence). The DNA for the CDR3 is TGTGCCAGCTGGACAGCTAACTATGGCTACACCTTC. This translates into CASWTANYGYTF.

V is TRBV29-1 and J is TRBJ2-5; D gene unclear. Germline lookup yields CDR1 SQVTM and CDR2 ANQGSEA. With 5 bases removed from V and 1 base from J, the gap between germline ends came to 11 bases. The CDR3 contains 13 residues. Written as DNA, the CDR3 is TGCAGCGTTAGTGCCACAACCCAAGAGACCCAGTACTTC. This codes for CSVSATTQETQYF.